This entry is about one TCR beta chain. This entry belongs to a study of blood T cell repertoires in COVID-19. Study-wide background: Sites across the United States, Italy and Spain contributed samples from acute and convalescent COVID-19. PBMCs, B-cell-depleted T cells, or T cells were the source of the cDNA or gDNA that made up the material.

The CDR3 has 14 residues. Per germline, CDR1 SSHAT and CDR2 FNYEAQ (reference sequence). The V end lost 5 bases, the J end lost 4 bases, and 14 bases lay between the germline ends. The authors' processing: Amplifying reference gene primers gave estimates of nucleated cell counts. Clones were sequenced by immunoSEQ multiplex PCR, and TCRdb holds only the in-frame ones, with some missing. For V, J and clone size, that table is used; D and trimming come from the DNA. The sample lists nearly 80,000 clones; over 80% were seen once. The chain employs TRBV7-7 and TRBJ1-1, with D maybe TRBD1 (5 bases). The sequence derives from a man aged 45-60 years with acute or convalescent COVID-19. Specimen: peripheral blood. The CDR3, as DNA: TGTGCCAGCAGCCCCATCATGGGGGGCACTGAAGCTTTCTTT. It yields the protein CASSPIMGGTEAFF.